The T cell receptor beta chain under discussion was sequenced for a study of blood T cell repertoires in COVID-19. Across the whole study: T cells, B-cell-depleted T cells, or PBMCs supplied cDNA or gDNA.

The CDR3 consists of 16 residues. CDR1 is SGHRS and CDR2 is YFSETQ in the germline V gene. Trimming stripped 1 base from V and 4 bases from J, with 17 bases between. In the authors' methods: From reference gene primer amplification, estimates of nucleated cell counts were derived. Only in-frame clones appear in the TCRdb table, and some are missing; sequencing was by immunoSEQ multiplex PCR. D and trimming come from the DNA, and the V and J calls and clone size come from that table. This table holds around 100,000 clones, 80% found once. The clonotype was recovered from a man between 65 and 85 years old with active or convalescent COVID-19. V is TRBV5-1 and J is TRBJ1-1; perhaps TRBD1 as D (5 bases). The sequenced sample consisted of peripheral blood. The DNA for the CDR3 is TGCGCCAGCAGCTTGAGCGCGGGGGGAAGGGGCACTGAAGCTTTCTTT. Its protein is CASSLSAGGRGTEAFF.